The 16 T cell receptor beta chains given below trace back to one sample, sequenced in a study of T cells in localized non-small cell lung cancer. The data were produced by immunoSEQ multiplex PCR, yet TCRdb's version contains in-frame clones alone and is incomplete. This sample has about 78,000 clones, with about four fifths found just once. The sequenced sample was peripheral blood, obtained before any cancer treatment. The receptors here all came from a man between 40 and 70 years old with stage I lung adenocarcinoma.

This rearrangement joins TRBV2 to TRBJ2-1, with 9 bases lining up with TRBD2. The CDR3 covers 15 residues. The germline gives CDR1 SNHLY, CDR2 FYNNEI. Losses at the gene ends were 6 bases for V and 3 bases for J; bases not matched to a gene: 6. Here the CDR3 DNA reads TGTGCCAGCAGCGGGGGACTAGCTGTCTACAATGAGCAGTTCTTC. Its translation: CASSGGLAVYNEQFF.

This rearrangement joins TRBV6-5 to TRBJ2-5; a possible D gene is TRBD1 (5 bases). V was clipped by 2 bases and J by 5 bases, with 9 bases between them. Per the germline V gene, CDR1 is MNHEY and CDR2 is SVGAGI. This CDR3 contains 13 residues. As DNA, the CDR3 is TGTGCCAGCAGTTACCTCCCAGGGGAGACCCAGTACTTC. This encodes CASSYLPGETQYF.

The chain carries TRBV6-5 and TRBJ2-7; 12 bases match TRBD2. Germline CDR1 is MNHEY and CDR2 is SVGAGI. The J segment lost 6 bases and the V segment lost 6 bases, leaving 9 bases of the junction unmatched. This CDR3 has 15 residues. CDR3 sequence (DNA): TGTGCCAGCAGGAATCTAGCGGGAGGGCCCTCCGAGCAGTACTTC. Translation gives CASRNLAGGPSEQYF.

Only a few counts were recorded for this clone. The chain joins TRBV10-3 to TRBJ1-2, with unresolved D. This CDR3 has 12 residues. Germline CDR1 and CDR2: ENHRY and SYGVKD. V gave up 0 bases and J gave up 10 bases, with 9 bases separating them. The CDR3 region has the DNA TGTGCCATCAGTGAGTCGCGACGGGTCTACACCTTC. Translation: CAISESRRVYTF.

The chain links TRBV7-3 to TRBJ2-1, with 9 bases lining up with TRBD2. Germline V CDR1 and CDR2: SGHTA, FQGTGA. Trimming cost V 3 bases and J 8 bases; bases outside gene matches: 14. The CDR3 is 17 residues long. CDR3 protein: CASSLSSSGVTGDEQFF. CDR3 DNA sequence: TGTGCCAGCAGCTTGAGTTCTAGCGGGGTCACCGGGGATGAGCAGTTCTTC.

V usage is TRBV6-6 and J usage is TRBJ1-3; D gene ambiguous. The germline gives CDR1 MNHNY, CDR2 SVGAGI (reference sequence). V was cut by 4 bases and J by 0 bases, with 13 bases left in between. CDR3 length equals 16 residues. The CDR3 sequence is CASSSRPEASGNTIYF. The CDR3 nucleotides are TGTGCCAGCAGTTCACGACCTGAGGCCTCTGGAAACACCATATATTTT.

A note on this clone: Other nucleotide sequences in the sample specify the same CDR3. V usage is TRBV18 and J usage is TRBJ2-7; 12 bases are shared with TRBD2. The length of the CDR3 is 15 residues. Germline V lookup: CDR1 KGHSH, CDR2 LQKENI. The trim removed 2 bases at V and 2 bases at J, leaving 1 base unmatched. Written as DNA, the CDR3 is TGTGCCAGCTCACCAAGGACTAGCGGGGCCTACGAGCAGTACTTC. This encodes CASSPRTSGAYEQYF.

The chain has TRBV7-2 and TRBJ1-6, with 10 nucleotides matching TRBD1. Per the germline V gene, CDR1 is SGHTA and CDR2 is FQGNSA. Unmatched junction bases numbered 2, after V lost 2 bases and J lost 7 bases. CDR3 size: 15 residues. CDR3 sequence: CASSLPGQGNSPLHF. The CDR3 DNA reads TGTGCCAGCAGCTTACCGGGACAGGGGAATTCACCCCTCCACTTT.

The chain has TRBV28 and TRBJ2-5, with D possibly matching TRBD2 (7 bases). There are 11 residues in the CDR3. Germline-derived CDR1 and CDR2 are MDHEN and SYDVKM. CDR3: CAVGGRETQYF. CDR3 nucleotide sequence: TGTGCGGTCGGGGGGCGAGAGACCCAGTACTTC.

The chain combines TRBV18 with TRBJ2-1; D unclear. V lost 3 bases, J lost 8 bases, and 20 bases lay in between. The germline V gene encodes CDR1 KGHSH and CDR2 LQKENI. This CDR3 is built from 16 residues. The CDR3 here is CASSPPQRLVADEQFF. In DNA form, the CDR3 reads TGTGCCAGCTCACCTCCCCAGCGATTGGTGGCAGATGAGCAGTTCTTC.

This rearrangement joins TRBV6-1 to TRBJ2-7, with D hard to call. This CDR3 contains 12 residues. The V end was cut by 10 bases, the J end by 4 bases, with 14 bases between. CDR1 and CDR2 (germline): MNHNS, SASEGT. CDR3 coding DNA: TGTGCCACCTGCCTGTATAGGTACGAGCAGTACTTC. Its translation: CATCLYRYEQYF.

CDR3 region: CASSIAWGYQETQYF. The CDR3 DNA reads TGTGCCAGTAGTATAGCGTGGGGATACCAAGAGACCCAGTACTTC. The chain couples TRBV19 to TRBJ2-5; D uncertain. V lost 1 base and J 0 bases, leaving 9 bases between the germline ends. The CDR3 has 15 residues. Looked up from germline, CDR1 is LNHDA and CDR2 is SQIVND (reference sequence).

The J gene is TRBJ2-7, the V gene TRBV2, with D unclear. CDR1 SNHLY and CDR2 FYNNEI come from the germline V gene. The CDR3 is made up of 13 amino acids. V lost 8 bases and J 3 bases, leaving 14 bases between the germline ends. The CDR3 loop reads CASVRNLHYEQYF. DNA for the CDR3: TGTGCCAGCGTGCGGAACCTTCACTACGAGCAGTACTTC.

This clone has more than one count but fewer than ten. The CDR3 DNA is TGCGCCAGCAGCCGGGAGACTGTGAACACTGAAGCTTTCTTT. Translation gives CASSRETVNTEAFF. V and J are TRBV4-1 and TRBJ1-1, with D hard to call. CDR1 is MGHRA, CDR2 YSYEKL, per germline. Trimming stripped 4 bases from V and 0 bases from J, with 9 bases between. The CDR3 runs to 14 residues.

This chain joins TRBV19 and TRBJ1-4; TRBD1 is a possible D gene (5 bases). V lost 3 bases and J 0 bases, leaving 8 bases between the germline ends. Looked up from germline, CDR1 is LNHDA and CDR2 is SQIVND (reference sequence). The CDR3 is 15 amino acids. CDR3 in amino acids: CASSMVTATNEKLFF. CDR3 coding DNA: TGTGCCAGTAGTATGGTGACAGCAACTAATGAAAAACTGTTTTTT.

This clone has just one count. CDR3 protein: CASSRTSFGNTQYF. The DNA of the CDR3 is TGCGCCAGCAGCAGGACTAGTTTCGGGAATACGCAGTATTTT. The chain joins TRBV5-1 to TRBJ2-3; 7 bases line up with TRBD2. The CDR3 consists of 14 residues. Germline trimming cut 4 bases from V and 7 bases from J; bases unmatched to any gene: 9. From germline, CDR1 is SGHRS and CDR2 YFSETQ.